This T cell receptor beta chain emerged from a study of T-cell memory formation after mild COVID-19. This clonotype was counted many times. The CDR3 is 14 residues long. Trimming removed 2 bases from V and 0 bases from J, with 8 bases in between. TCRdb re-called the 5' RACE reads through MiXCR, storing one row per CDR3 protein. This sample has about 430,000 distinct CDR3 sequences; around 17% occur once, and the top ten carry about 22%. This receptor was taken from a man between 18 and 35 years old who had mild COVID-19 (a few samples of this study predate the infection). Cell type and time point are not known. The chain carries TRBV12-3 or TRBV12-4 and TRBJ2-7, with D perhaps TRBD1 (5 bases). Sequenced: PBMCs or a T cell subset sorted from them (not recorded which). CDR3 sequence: CASSLQGSSYEQYV. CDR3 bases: TGTGCCAGCAGTTTACAGGGAAGCTCCTACGAGCAGTACGTC.